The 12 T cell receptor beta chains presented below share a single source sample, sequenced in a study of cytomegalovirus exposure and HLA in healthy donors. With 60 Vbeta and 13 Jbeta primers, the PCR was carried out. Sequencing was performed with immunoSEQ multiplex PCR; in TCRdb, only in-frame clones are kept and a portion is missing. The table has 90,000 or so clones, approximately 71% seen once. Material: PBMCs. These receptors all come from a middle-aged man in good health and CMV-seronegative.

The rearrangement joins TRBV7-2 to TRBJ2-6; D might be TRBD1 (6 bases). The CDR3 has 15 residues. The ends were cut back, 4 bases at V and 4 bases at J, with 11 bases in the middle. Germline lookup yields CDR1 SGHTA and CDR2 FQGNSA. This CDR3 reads CASSYRGSGANVLTF. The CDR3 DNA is TGTGCCAGCAGCTATAGGGGGTCAGGGGCCAACGTCCTGACTTTC.

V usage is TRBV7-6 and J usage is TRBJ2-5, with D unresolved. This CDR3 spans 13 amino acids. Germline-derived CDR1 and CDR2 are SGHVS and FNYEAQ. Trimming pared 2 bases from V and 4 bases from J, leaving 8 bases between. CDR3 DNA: TGTGCCAGCAGCTTATCGTGGGCAGAGACCCAGTACTTC. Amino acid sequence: CASSLSWAETQYF.

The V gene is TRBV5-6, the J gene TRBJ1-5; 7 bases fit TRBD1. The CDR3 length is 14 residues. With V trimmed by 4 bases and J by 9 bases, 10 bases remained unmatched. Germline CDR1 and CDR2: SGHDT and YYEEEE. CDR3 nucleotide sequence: TGTGCCAGCAGCCGGACAGGAAGGGGGATGCCCCAGCATTTT. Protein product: CASSRTGRGMPQHF. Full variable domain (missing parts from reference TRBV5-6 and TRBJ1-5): DAGVTQSPTHLIKTRGQQVTLRCSPKSGHDTVSWYQQALGQGPQFIFQYYEEEERQRGNFPDRFSGHQFPNYSSELNVNALLLGDSALYLCASSRTGRGMPQHFGDGTRLSIL.

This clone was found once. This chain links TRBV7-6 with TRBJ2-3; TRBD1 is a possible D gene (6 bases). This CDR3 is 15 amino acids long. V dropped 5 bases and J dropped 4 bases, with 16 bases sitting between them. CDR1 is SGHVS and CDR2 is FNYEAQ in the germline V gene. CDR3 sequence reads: CASSRLGHHADTQYF. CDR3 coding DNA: TGTGCCAGCAGCCGTTTGGGACATCACGCAGATACGCAGTATTTT.

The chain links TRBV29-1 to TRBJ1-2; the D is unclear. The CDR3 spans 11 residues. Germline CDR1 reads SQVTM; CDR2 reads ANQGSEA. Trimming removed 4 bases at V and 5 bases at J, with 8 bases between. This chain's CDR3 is CSVGEGYGYTF. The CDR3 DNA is TGCAGCGTTGGGGAGGGTTATGGCTACACCTTC. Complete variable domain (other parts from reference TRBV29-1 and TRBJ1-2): SAVISQKPSRDICQRGTSLTIQCQVDSQVTMMFWYRQQPGQSLTLIATANQGSEATYESGFVIDKFPISRPNLTFSTLTVSNMSPEDSSIYLCSVGEGYGYTFGSGTRLTVV.

This chain's CDR3 is CATEGYEQYV. DNA of the CDR3: TGTGCCACCGAGGGATACGAGCAGTACGTC. The chain recombines TRBV27 with TRBJ2-7; tentatively, D is TRBD2 (5 bases). In germline, CDR1 is MNHEY, CDR2 SMNVEV (reference sequence). The CDR3 has 10 residues. V was trimmed by 10 bases and J by 4 bases, leaving 8 bases between them.

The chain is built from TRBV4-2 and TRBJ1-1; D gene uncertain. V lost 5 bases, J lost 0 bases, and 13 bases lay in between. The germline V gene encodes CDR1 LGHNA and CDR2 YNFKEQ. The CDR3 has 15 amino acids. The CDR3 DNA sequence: TGTGCCAGCAGCTACGGAGCGGGGATGAACACTGAAGCTTTCTTT. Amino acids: CASSYGAGMNTEAFF.

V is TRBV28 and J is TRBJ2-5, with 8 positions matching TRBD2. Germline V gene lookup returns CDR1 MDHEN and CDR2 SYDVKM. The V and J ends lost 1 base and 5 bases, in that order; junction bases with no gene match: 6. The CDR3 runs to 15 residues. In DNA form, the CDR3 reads TGTGCCAGCAGTTTATCCGCGGGGGGTAGGGAGACCCAGTACTTC. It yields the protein CASSLSAGGRETQYF.

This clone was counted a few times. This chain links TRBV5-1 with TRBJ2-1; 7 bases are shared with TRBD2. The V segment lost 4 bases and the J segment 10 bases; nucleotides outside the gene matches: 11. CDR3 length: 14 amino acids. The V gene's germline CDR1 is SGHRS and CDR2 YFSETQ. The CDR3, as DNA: TGCGCCAGCAGCGGGGGGGACCCGAGTCGGGAGCAGTTCTTC. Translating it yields CASSGGDPSREQFF.

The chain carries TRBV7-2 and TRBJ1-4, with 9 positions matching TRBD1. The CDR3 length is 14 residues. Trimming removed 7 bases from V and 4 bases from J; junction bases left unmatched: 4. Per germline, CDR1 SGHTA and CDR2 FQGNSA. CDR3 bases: TGTGCCAGCAAACAGGGGGCCGGTAATGAAAAACTGTTTTTT. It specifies CASKQGAGNEKLFF.

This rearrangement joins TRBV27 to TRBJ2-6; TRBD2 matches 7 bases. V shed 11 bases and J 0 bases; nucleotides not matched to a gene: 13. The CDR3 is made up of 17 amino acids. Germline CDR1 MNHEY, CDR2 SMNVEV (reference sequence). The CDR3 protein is CAAKSGTTLSGANVLTF. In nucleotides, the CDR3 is TGTGCCGCCAAGTCGGGGACTACCCTCTCTGGGGCCAACGTCCTGACTTTC.

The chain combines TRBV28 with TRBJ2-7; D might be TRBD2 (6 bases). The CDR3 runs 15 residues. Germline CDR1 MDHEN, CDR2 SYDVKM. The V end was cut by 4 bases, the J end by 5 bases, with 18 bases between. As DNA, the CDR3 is TGTGCCAGCAGTTCCCCGGTGGGGGGTTTCAACGAGCAGTACTTC. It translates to CASSSPVGGFNEQYF.